The subject of this entry is one TCR beta chain. The antigen is not known. These data belong to a study of shared clonotypes between healthy human individuals. There are 16 residues in the CDR3. V shed 0 bases and J 7 bases; nucleotides not matched to a gene: 8. Germline V gene data show CDR1 as SGHNT and CDR2 as YYREEE (reference sequence). Study-level points and caveats: Incomplete sequencing of sorted subsets was indicated by rarefaction despite large depth.

Assay: immunoSEQ multiplex PCR; the TCRdb copy retains only in-frame clones and omits some. The sample lists some 2,500,000 clones, roughly 93% occurring once. The chain recombines TRBV5-4 with TRBJ2-1; 9 bases line up with TRBD1. The clonotype originates from a man in his late teens or twenties in good health. Some clones in this sample may be carry-over from other donors' samples. The specimen was naive CD4+ T cells from PBMCs. Subset specified: CD45RA+ positively selected. CDR3 amino acids: CASSLVTGGRRNEQFF. As DNA, the CDR3 is TGTGCCAGCAGCTTGGTGACAGGGGGTCGTAGAAATGAGCAGTTCTTC.